These 30 T cell receptor beta chains came from one sample sequenced in a study of T cells after yellow fever vaccination. TCRdb reanalysed the 5' RACE reads using MiXCR and keeps one entry per CDR3 protein. Seen here are roughly 150,000 distinct CDR3 sequences, 6.5% to 8.5% observed once, and the top ten hold 2.5%. Sequences were derived from CD4+ T cells sorted from PBMCs, sampled around 5 days after the first yellow fever vaccination. The receptor set was obtained from a man younger than 35 who received the YFV17D yellow fever vaccine.

In this sample, this clonotype turned up a few times. The chain has TRBV5-4 and TRBJ1-1; D gene uncertain. This CDR3 contains 14 residues. Germline values: CDR1 SGHNT, CDR2 YYREEE (reference sequence). V was clipped by 2 bases and J by 2 bases, with 10 bases between them. DNA for the CDR3: TGTGCCAGCAGCTTTCTAAGTACTAACACTGAAGCTTTCTTT. Its translation is CASSFLSTNTEAFF.

The chain has TRBV9 and TRBJ2-3; no reliable D call. The CDR3 runs 13 residues. V shed 7 bases and J shed 2 bases, with 11 bases lying between them. Germline lookup yields CDR1 SGDLS and CDR2 YYNGEE. CDR3 region: CASSEAPTDTQYF. DNA of the CDR3: TGTGCCAGCTCCGAGGCCCCCACAGATACGCAGTATTTT.

The sample holds many counts of this clonotype. The J gene is TRBJ2-1, the V gene TRBV5-6; possible D gene TRBD2, 5 bases. CDR1 is SGHDT and CDR2 is YYEEEE in the germline V gene. The CDR3 runs 15 residues. The V end was cut by 3 bases, the J end by 0 bases, with 10 bases between. This CDR3 reads CASSSPEGSYNEQFF. In DNA form, the CDR3 reads TGTGCCAGCAGCTCCCCCGAGGGCTCCTACAATGAGCAGTTCTTC.

This clonotype was recorded at least ten times. This chain uses TRBV18 with TRBJ1-6, with 10 bases identical to TRBD1. CDR1 and CDR2 from the germline V gene are KGHSH and LQKENI. V was pared by 2 bases and J by 5 bases, with 0 bases of the junction left unmatched. This CDR3 is 15 amino acids long. CDR3 in amino acids: CASSPGTGDNSPLHF. CDR3 DNA sequence: TGTGCCAGCTCACCAGGGACAGGGGATAATTCACCCCTCCACTTT.

The V call is TRBV5-1, the J call TRBJ2-5; D is uncertain. V was trimmed by 3 bases and J by 7 bases, leaving 22 bases between them. CDR1 is SGHRS and CDR2 is YFSETQ in the germline V gene. The CDR3 is 16 amino acids. Written as DNA, the CDR3 is TGCGCCAGCAGCTCTATATCTTTGACTGGGCGCGGGACCCAGTACTTC. The encoded protein is CASSSISLTGRGTQYF.

The table lists this clonotype with many counts. J is TRBJ1-4 and V is TRBV4-3; possibly TRBD1 for D (5 bases). This CDR3 contains 16 residues. The germline V and J ends were trimmed by 0 bases and 5 bases, with 13 bases remaining between them. CDR1 is LGHNA, CDR2 YSLEER, per germline. The CDR3 region is CASSQEQAGLNEKLFF. CDR3 DNA sequence: TGCGCCAGCAGCCAAGAGCAAGCGGGGCTAAATGAAAAACTGTTTTTT.

The rearrangement links TRBV7-2 to TRBJ2-5, with 7 bases identical to TRBD1. Looked up from germline, CDR1 is SGHTA and CDR2 is FQGNSA. CDR3 size: 13 residues. The trim removed 7 bases at V and 4 bases at J, leaving 6 bases unmatched. The CDR3 reads CASTPGDRETQYF. The CDR3 DNA follows: TGTGCCAGCACCCCCGGGGACAGAGAGACCCAGTACTTC.

A note on this clonotype: A much larger clone lies one base from this, so it may be a read error. This chain uses TRBV20-1 with TRBJ1-5; D remains ambiguous. This CDR3 has 14 amino acids. The V gene lost 4 bases and the J gene lost 0 bases, with 10 bases spanning the gap. CDR1 and CDR2 from the germline V gene are DFQATT and SNEGSKA (reference sequence). The CDR3 loop is CSATRGNSNQPQHF. The CDR3, as DNA: TGCAGTGCTACCCGGGGAAATAGCAATCAGCCCCAGCATTTT.

The chain joins TRBV19 to TRBJ2-1; 8 bases line up with TRBD2. V gave up 3 bases and J gave up 0 bases; unmatched junction bases: 10. Germline loops: CDR1 LNHDA, CDR2 SQIVND (reference sequence). There are 18 residues in the CDR3. CDR3 sequence reads: CASSIAAQRGNSYNEQFF. As DNA, the CDR3 is TGTGCCAGTAGTATTGCCGCCCAGCGGGGGAACTCCTACAATGAGCAGTTCTTC. Full variable domain (remainder filled in from reference TRBV19 and TRBJ2-1): DGGITQSPKYLFRKEGQNVTLSCEQNLNHDAMYWYRQDPGQGLRLIYYSQIVNDFQKGDIAEGYSVSREKKESFPLTVTSAQKNPTAFYLCASSIAAQRGNSYNEQFFGPGTRLTVL.

This chain links TRBV4-3 with TRBJ1-2; D may be TRBD1 (5 bases). Trimming left V 0 bases short and J 5 bases short, with 19 bases between. Germline CDR1 is LGHNA and CDR2 is YSLEER. The CDR3 is made up of 17 amino acids. The CDR3 DNA is TGCGCCAGCAGCCAAGAAAGGACATCAGTCTCTTTTTATGGCTACACCTTC. Translation: CASSQERTSVSFYGYTF.

The chain combines TRBV7-2 with TRBJ2-7, with D maybe TRBD1 (5 bases). The CDR3 sequence is 14 residues long. Trimming removed 1 base from V and 3 bases from J, with 10 bases in between. Germline-derived CDR1 and CDR2 are SGHTA and FQGNSA. The CDR3 nucleotides read TGTGCCAGCAGCTTAGAGCCAGGGCACTACGAGCAGTACTTC. Protein: CASSLEPGHYEQYF.

The V and J genes are TRBV5-5 and TRBJ2-5; TRBD2 might be the D (7 bases). Deletions cut 6 bases from V and 5 bases from J, with 20 bases between. The CDR3 has 15 amino acids. Germline V CDR1 and CDR2: SGHKS, YYEKEE (reference sequence). CDR3 residues: CASTQGRGDWETQYF. DNA for the CDR3: TGTGCCAGCACCCAGGGGAGGGGGGATTGGGAGACCCAGTACTTC.

This clonotype was observed a handful of times. The chain employs TRBV5-6 and TRBJ1-6; the match to TRBD1 covers 8 bases. This CDR3 is built from 14 residues. V trimming: 2 bases; J trimming: 10 bases; junction bases outside the gene matches: 5. CDR1 is SGHDT, CDR2 YYEEEE, per germline. CDR3 in DNA: TGTGCCAGCAGCTTCCGGGACAGGCGGTCACCCCTCCACTTT. This encodes CASSFRDRRSPLHF.

This clonotype has only a few counts. The chain joins TRBV14 to TRBJ1-1; no reliable D call. This CDR3 contains 14 residues. Per the germline V gene, CDR1 is SGHDN and CDR2 is FVKESK. The V gene lost 0 bases and the J gene lost 4 bases, with 9 bases spanning the gap. CDR3 loop: CASSQEAAGTEAFF. CDR3 DNA: TGTGCCAGCAGCCAAGAGGCGGCGGGCACTGAAGCTTTCTTT.

The V and J genes are TRBV5-6 and TRBJ1-5; D might be TRBD1 (5 bases). The CDR3 extends over 15 amino acids. Germline CDR1 is SGHDT and CDR2 is YYEEEE. V gave up 0 bases and J gave up 3 bases, with 10 bases separating them. CDR3 amino acids: CASSLAGLLNQPQHF. In DNA, the CDR3 is TGTGCCAGCAGCTTGGCAGGGCTTCTCAATCAGCCCCAGCATTTT.

The chain has TRBV24-1 and TRBJ2-1; TRBD1 or TRBD2 may be the D gene (5 bases each). Germline CDR1 KGHDR, CDR2 SFDVKD. Trimming cost V 10 bases and J 3 bases, with 15 bases left between them. CDR3 length: 14 amino acids. The CDR3 here is CATSGTPGYNEQFF. CDR3 DNA sequence: TGTGCCACTTCCGGGACCCCAGGCTACAATGAGCAGTTCTTC.

This clonotype was counted ten times or more. V usage is TRBV7-9 and J usage is TRBJ2-3, with TRBD2 matching 9 bases. The V and J ends lost 5 bases and 1 base, in that order; junction bases with no gene match: 7. CDR3 length: 16 residues. CDR1 and CDR2 from the germline V gene are SEHNR and FQNEAQ (reference sequence). CDR3 in DNA: TGTGCCAGCAGCCCCCCGATAGCGGGGGGCACAGATACGCAGTATTTT. Its protein is CASSPPIAGGTDTQYF. Based on the CDR3 plus reference TRBV7-9 and TRBJ2-3, the full variable domain is DTGVSQNPRHKITKRGQNVTFRCDPISEHNRLYWYRQTLGQGPEFLTYFQNEAQLEKSRLLSDRFSAERPKGSFSTLEIQRTEQGDSAMYLCASSPPIAGGTDTQYFGPGTRLTVL.

Many counts were recorded for this clonotype. The genes are TRBV5-5 and TRBJ2-5; no firm D call. Germline lookup yields CDR1 SGHKS and CDR2 YYEKEE (reference sequence). The CDR3 runs 14 residues. V lost 0 bases and J 2 bases, leaving 8 bases between the germline ends. CDR3 in amino acids: CASSLEWGQETQYF. The CDR3, as DNA: TGTGCCAGCAGCTTGGAATGGGGACAAGAGACCCAGTACTTC.

The chain uses TRBV24-1 and TRBJ2-6; D gene uncertain. Germline assignment: CDR1 KGHDR and CDR2 SFDVKD. The CDR3 spans 12 residues. The V end lost 10 bases, the J end lost 1 base, and 4 bases lay between the germline ends. The chain's CDR3 is CATRSGANVLTF. The CDR3 nucleotides read TGTGCCACACGTTCTGGGGCCAACGTCCTGACTTTC.

This clonotype was detected ten times or more. J is TRBJ1-2 and V is TRBV4-3, with 7 nucleotides matching TRBD1. V lost 0 bases, J lost 0 bases, and 7 bases stayed unmatched. This CDR3 is built from 17 residues. The V gene's germline CDR1 is LGHNA and CDR2 YSLEER. CDR3: CASSQDGPGGTNYGYTF. The CDR3 region has the DNA TGCGCCAGCAGCCAAGATGGTCCAGGGGGTACTAACTATGGCTACACCTTC.

This clonotype was counted many times. The rearrangement joins TRBV5-1 to TRBJ1-2; D gene unclear. CDR1 is SGHRS and CDR2 is YFSETQ in the germline V gene. CDR3 length equals 16 residues. Trimming pared 3 bases from V and 2 bases from J, leaving 17 bases between. The CDR3 region is CASSSYSTSGNYGYTF. CDR3 DNA: TGCGCCAGCAGCTCCTACTCCACCTCCGGCAACTATGGCTACACCTTC.

In this sample, this clonotype turned up a few times. This sequence joins TRBV12-3 or TRBV12-4 and TRBJ2-1, with D maybe TRBD2 (6 bases). CDR3 size: 16 residues. With 6 bases removed from V and 0 bases from J, the gap between germline ends came to 15 bases. The CDR3: CASSPGVHSSYNEQFF. The CDR3 nucleotides read TGTGCCAGCAGCCCGGGGGTCCACAGCTCCTACAATGAGCAGTTCTTC.

There are many counts of this clonotype. The chain carries TRBV9 and TRBJ2-1; 12 nucleotides align to TRBD2. The CDR3 covers 15 residues. Trimming removed 2 bases from V and 9 bases from J; junction bases left unmatched: 6. Germline V lookup: CDR1 SGDLS, CDR2 YYNGEE. DNA of the CDR3: TGTGCCAGCAGCGTTGCACTAGCGGGGGGAGGTGAGCAGTTCTTC. It specifies CASSVALAGGGEQFF.

J is TRBJ1-1 and V is TRBV7-6, with 9 bases aligning to TRBD1. Unmatched junction bases numbered 7, after V lost 5 bases and J lost 3 bases. CDR1 is SGHVS and CDR2 is FNYEAQ in the germline V gene. The CDR3 runs 15 residues. CDR3 in amino acids: CASSRLTGGYTEAFF. The CDR3 DNA follows: TGTGCCAGCAGCCGGCTGACAGGGGGTTACACTGAAGCTTTCTTT.

This clonotype was seen at least ten times. This chain connects TRBV5-1 to TRBJ2-5; perhaps TRBD1 as D (6 bases). The CDR3 extends over 15 amino acids. Trimming took off 3 bases at V and 7 bases at J, with 19 bases between the two ends. Germline V gene lookup returns CDR1 SGHRS and CDR2 YFSETQ. The chain's CDR3 is CASSSDWTASGTQYF. CDR3 DNA: TGCGCCAGCAGCTCAGACTGGACAGCCTCGGGGACCCAGTACTTC.

This clonotype was detected many times. V and J are TRBV7-9 and TRBJ1-2; D remains unclear. The V end was cut by 1 base, the J end by 7 bases, with 4 bases between. CDR3 length: 11 residues. Germline loops: CDR1 SEHNR, CDR2 FQNEAQ (reference sequence). CDR3 in amino acids: CASSLESGYTF. CDR3 nucleotide sequence: TGTGCCAGCAGCTTAGAATCTGGCTACACCTTC.

This clonotype was detected a few times. J is TRBJ2-5 and V is TRBV5-1; the D call may be TRBD1 or TRBD2 (5 bases each). V lost 1 base and J 5 bases, leaving 12 bases between the germline ends. Germline V gene sequence: CDR1 SGHRS, CDR2 YFSETQ. The CDR3 is made up of 14 amino acids. CDR3 sequence (DNA): TGCGCCAGCAGCTTGACGCAAGGGGACGAGACCCAGTACTTC. Amino acids: CASSLTQGDETQYF.

The V call is TRBV7-3, the J call TRBJ2-2; 7 bases align to TRBD1. V lost 4 bases and J lost 5; bases outside the gene matches: 10. CDR3 size: 16 residues. The germline V gene encodes CDR1 SGHTA and CDR2 FQGTGA. Written as DNA, the CDR3 is TGTGCCAGCAGCTCCTCGCGACAGGGTCCTACCGGGGAGCTGTTTTTT. This codes for CASSSSRQGPTGELFF.

As to this clonotype: A read error is possible here, since a much larger clone lies one base away. The J gene is TRBJ2-1, the V gene TRBV5-5, with 9 nucleotides matching TRBD1. The CDR3 runs to 15 residues. The trim removed 2 bases at V and 4 bases at J, leaving 4 bases unmatched. CDR1 is SGHKS and CDR2 is YYEKEE in the germline V gene (reference sequence). The CDR3 is CASSFRTGAYNEQFF. The CDR3 DNA sequence: TGTGCCAGCAGCTTTCGGACAGGGGCTTACAATGAGCAGTTCTTC.

The chain uses TRBV5-1 and TRBJ1-5; 7 nucleotides align to TRBD1. The CDR3 contains 14 residues. V shed 0 bases and J 6 bases; nucleotides not matched to a gene: 3. Germline V gene data show CDR1 as SGHRS and CDR2 as YFSETQ. As DNA, the CDR3 is TGCGCCAGCAGCTTGGTAGGGGGCGGTCAGCCCCAGCATTTT. It yields the protein CASSLVGGGQPQHF.